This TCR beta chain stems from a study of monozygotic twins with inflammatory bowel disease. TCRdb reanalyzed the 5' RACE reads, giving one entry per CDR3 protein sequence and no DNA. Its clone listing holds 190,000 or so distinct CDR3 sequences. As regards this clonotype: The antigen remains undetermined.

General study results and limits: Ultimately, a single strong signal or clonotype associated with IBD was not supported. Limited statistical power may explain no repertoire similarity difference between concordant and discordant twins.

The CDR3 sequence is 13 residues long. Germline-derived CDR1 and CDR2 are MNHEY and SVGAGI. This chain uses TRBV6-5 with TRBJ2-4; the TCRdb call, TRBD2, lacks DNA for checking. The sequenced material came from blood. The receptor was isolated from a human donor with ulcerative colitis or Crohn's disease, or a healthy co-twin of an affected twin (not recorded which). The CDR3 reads CASSYTEGNIQYF.